A selection of T cell receptor beta chains follows, all from one sample in a study of blood T cells in healthy people across ages. One entry per CDR3 protein, called by TCRdb with MiXCR from the 5' RACE reads. The sample lists about 1.6 million distinct CDR3 sequences; around 36% were seen once. The sequenced sample was blood. The receptors stem from a woman aged 25 to 39 in good health. Both conserved end residues are part of each CDR3. D genes are given only for firm matches. Only some rows state a clone size, as once, few, many or a class for expanded clones.

>TRBJ2-1|TRBV9|few|TRBD2
TGTGCCAGCAGCTTTACCTCCAGGACTAGCTATAATGAGCAGTTCTTC
CASSFTSRTSYNEQFF
>TRBJ1-2|TRBV7-3|-|-
TGTGCCAGCAGCTTCCCCGACAACTATGGCTACACCTTC
CASSFPDNYGYTF
>TRBJ2-5|TRBV2|-|TRBD1
TGTGCCAGCAACCTAAGGACAGGGCTTGGCGAGACCCAGTACTTC
CASNLRTGLGETQYF
>TRBJ1-2|TRBV5-1|few|-
TGCGCCAGCAGCTTGGGAGACGGCAGAGCTAACTATGGCTACACCTTC
CASSLGDGRANYGYTF
>TRBJ2-4|TRBV7-2|many|-
TGTGCCAGCAGCTTAGGGGGCAAAAACATTCAGTACTTC
CASSLGGKNIQYF
>TRBJ2-1|TRBV7-3|-|-
TGTGCCAGCAGCTTAACGGACGGGGGTGAGCAGTTCTTC
CASSLTDGGEQFF
>TRBJ2-1|TRBV18|-|TRBD1
TGTGCCAGCTCACCACGGGGTCAGGGGGAGTACAATGAGCAGTTCTTC
CASSPRGQGEYNEQFF
>TRBJ1-2|TRBV11-2|few|-
TGTGCCAGCAGCCTCAATGGACGCAAAGTTGGGACCAGCTATGGCTACACCTTC
CASSLNGRKVGTSYGYTF
>TRBJ1-6|TRBV18|few|TRBD1
TGTGCCAGCTCACCATTCGGGACAGGGGACTCACCCCTCCACTTT
CASSPFGTGDSPLHF
>TRBJ2-3|TRBV20-1|-|-
TGCAGTGCTCTCCGCGGGGATGAGACGCAGTATTTT
CSALRGDETQYF
>TRBJ1-1|TRBV2|-|-
TGTGCCAGCCCCCCCCCGGGACGGGGCACTGAAGCTTTCTTT
CASPPPGRGTEAFF
>TRBJ1-6|TRBV20-1|few|-
TGCAGTGCTAGGTCTGGGAACGACTATAATTCACCCCTCCACTTT
CSARSGNDYNSPLHF
>TRBJ2-5|TRBV12-3/TRBV12-4|-|TRBD1
TGTGCCAGCAGTTTCGAGGGGGCTCAAGAGACCCAGTACTTC
CASSFEGAQETQYF
>TRBJ2-1|TRBV6-2/TRBV6-3|-|TRBD1
TGTGCCAGCACCGACAGGGGTATTGGGGGCAATGAGCAGTTCTTC
CASTDRGIGGNEQFF
>TRBJ2-7|TRBV27|-|TRBD2
TGTGCCAGTGGCCATCCTAGCGGGGGGTCCTACGAGCAGTACTTC
CASGHPSGGSYEQYF
>TRBJ1-1|TRBV7-9|-|TRBD1
TGTGCCAGCGCCCGGACAGGGGAGGTGGCTGAAGCTTTCTTT
CASARTGEVAEAFF
>TRBJ1-1|TRBV6-1|-|-
TGTGCCAGCACCAAGTATGTGGGGATGGGAGAGTTGAACACTGAAGCTTTCTTT
CASTKYVGMGELNTEAFF
>TRBJ2-7|TRBV7-9|-|-
TGTGCCAGCAGCCCGCATTGGACAGACCACTACGAGCAGTACTTC
CASSPHWTDHYEQYF
>TRBJ2-5|TRBV7-8|-|TRBD2
TGTGCCAGCAGCTTATTCCTAGCGGGAGACCACGAGCGGTACTTC
CASSLFLAGDHERYF
>TRBJ2-1|TRBV29-1|-|-
TGCAGCGTTGGTGACTTTGAGCAGTTCTTC
CSVGDFEQFF
>TRBJ2-3|TRBV29-1|-|-
TGCAGCATTAGGGCGGACAGCGAGAGCACAGATACGCAGTATTTT
CSIRADSESTDTQYF
>TRBJ2-4|TRBV4-1|-|TRBD2
TGCGCCAGCAGCCATGCGACTAGCGGGGGGGCCGCCGCCAAAAACATTCAGTACTTC
CASSHATSGGAAAKNIQYF
>TRBJ2-7|TRBV7-9|-|TRBD2
TGTGCCAGCAGCCCCCGACTAGCGGGAGACTACGGGCAGTACTTC
CASSPRLAGDYGQYF
>TRBJ2-1|TRBV29-1|many|-
TGCAGCGGAATAGAAGACAGCTACAATGAGCAGTTCTTC
CSGIEDSYNEQFF
>TRBJ2-7|TRBV12-3/TRBV12-4|many|-
TGTGCCAGCAGCACCAGGGGCTACGAGCAGTACTTC
CASSTRGYEQYF
>TRBJ1-6|TRBV6-1|-|TRBD1
TGTGCCAGCAGTGGATCAGGGGGCCCTAATTCACCCCTCCACTTT
CASSGSGGPNSPLHF
>TRBJ2-7|TRBV4-1|-|-
TGCGCCAGCAGCCAAGATCCTAGGCGGGTTCTAGGCGAGCAGTACTTC
CASSQDPRRVLGEQYF
>TRBJ1-1|TRBV6-1|few|-
TGTGCCAGCAGTCCTTGGACCCTCGGGGGAGCTTTCTTT
CASSPWTLGGAFF
>TRBJ2-1|TRBV9|-|TRBD2
TGTGCCAGCAGCGTTAGCGGGAGAAGCTCCTACAATGAGCAGTTCTTC
CASSVSGRSSYNEQFF
>TRBJ2-7|TRBV27|-|-
TGTGCCAGCAGTTTAAACGGAAAATACGAGCAGTACTTC
CASSLNGKYEQYF
>TRBJ1-4|TRBV24-1|-|TRBD1
TGTGCCACCAGTGATCCCCGGACAGGGAACGAACAACTGTTTTTT
CATSDPRTGNEQLFF
>TRBJ2-4|TRBV7-7|few|-
TGTGCCAGCAGCTTACTGAGGGGTGAGGGCATTCAGTACTTC
CASSLLRGEGIQYF
>TRBJ2-7|TRBV7-9|-|-
TGTGCCAGCAGCCCGGACGGGTCCGAGCAGTACTTC
CASSPDGSEQYF
>TRBJ1-2|TRBV24-1|-|-
TGCGCCACCAGAGAGAAGAGAGACCACTATGGCTACACCTTC
CATREKRDHYGYTF
>TRBJ1-4|TRBV25-1|-|-
TGTGCCAGCAGTGAATTGGGCAGAGCGGGGAAACTGTTTTTT
CASSELGRAGKLFF
>TRBJ2-4|TRBV20-1|-|TRBD2
TGCAGTGCTAGAGATCCGGCGGGGGTGTGGAACATTCAGTACTTC
CSARDPAGVWNIQYF
>TRBJ2-7|TRBV10-3|many|-
TGTGCCATCAGCGACGCCGGGACATATAAATTGAGCTCCTACGAGCAGTACTTC
CAISDAGTYKLSSYEQYF
>TRBJ2-7|TRBV27|many|TRBD1
TGTGCCAGCAGCCTTGGGACAGGTGCCTCCTACGAGCAGTACTTC
CASSLGTGASYEQYF
>TRBJ1-2|TRBV29-1|few|-
TGCAGCGGACAGGTTAACTATGGCTACACCTTC
CSGQVNYGYTF
>TRBJ1-4|TRBV7-2|-|-
TGTGCCAGCAGCTTAGATCCGGGGGCTAATGAAAAACTGTTTTTT
CASSLDPGANEKLFF
>TRBJ1-6|TRBV20-1|-|-
TGCAGTCCCAGGGAAGCAGGGTCACCCCTCCACTTT
CSPREAGSPLHF
>TRBJ2-5|TRBV7-3|few|-
TGTGCCAGCAGCTCCGGGGTAGCGGAGGTCCAAGAGACCCAGTACTTC
CASSSGVAEVQETQYF
>TRBJ2-7|TRBV20-1|many|-
TGCAGTGCCCGAAGGGGGAACGAGCAGTACTTC
CSARRGNEQYF
>TRBJ2-1|TRBV7-2|few|-
TGTGCCAGCAGCTTAGTGTTCCACCCAAGTAAGCAGAGCTCCTACAATGAGCAGTTCTTC
CASSLVFHPSKQSSYNEQFF
>TRBJ2-7|TRBV27|-|-
TGTGCCAGCAGGCCCCGAGGTCCTGGCGAGCAGTACTTC
CASRPRGPGEQYF
>TRBJ2-7|TRBV15|few|TRBD1
TGTGCCACCAGCAGGCCCATTTCGGGACAGGGCAGGGGCGAGCAGTACTTC
CATSRPISGQGRGEQYF
>TRBJ2-2|TRBV20-1|few|-
TGCAGTGCTAGTGCCTTCCGGACCCGCACCGGGGAGCTGTTTTTT
CSASAFRTRTGELFF
>TRBJ2-5|TRBV15|few|-
TGTGCCACCAGCCTCAAGAGGGGGGCCGGGGGAGAGACCCAGTACTTC
CATSLKRGAGGETQYF